This is a list of T cell receptor beta chains from one sample in a study of T cell clones after liver transplantation. Using immunoSEQ multiplex PCR, the repertoire was profiled, and TCRdb retains in-frame clones only, with some absent. The data hold under 20,000 clones, with around 87% observed a single time. This material consisted of CD8+ T cells from blood, taken almost 47 months after liver transplant. The receptors were sampled from a human patient who received a liver transplant. Some T cells may be graft donor cells. CDR3s include the opening cysteine and the closing phenylalanine or tryptophan. D genes are given only for firm matches. Not every row has a clone size; where given, it reads once, few, many or a size class.

D,J,V,size,DNA,CDR3
NA,TRBJ1-4,TRBV19,once,TGTGCCAGTAGTATGGCGGGAAGGGAAGGAGAAAAACTGTTTTTT,CASSMAGREGEKLFF
NA,TRBJ1-2,TRBV6-1,large,TGTGCCAGCAGCCTGGGAGACTATGGCTACACCTTC,CASSLGDYGYTF
NA,TRBJ1-1,TRBV4-1,once,TGCGCCAGCAGACCTAGGACAGATGGGCTGACTGAAGCTTTCTTT,CASRPRTDGLTEAFF
NA,TRBJ1-5,TRBV6-1,NA,TGTGCCAGCAGTGAAGGAGTAGGCCGCTGGCCCCAGCATTTT,CASSEGVGRWPQHF
NA,TRBJ2-7,TRBV28,NA,TGTGCCAGCAGCCCGACCGATTCCTACGAGCAGTACTTC,CASSPTDSYEQYF
TRBD1,TRBJ2-7,TRBV4-1,NA,TGCGCCAGCAGCCCCGGGACAGGGTATCGGCATCCGTACTTC,CASSPGTGYRHPYF
TRBD1,TRBJ1-5,TRBV28,NA,TGTGCCAGCAGTTTTGGGACAGTAGACGGTCAGCCCCAGCATTTT,CASSFGTVDGQPQHF
TRBD2,TRBJ2-3,TRBV4-1,NA,TGCGCCAGCAGCCTAGCGGGATCCCCAGATACGCAGTATTTT,CASSLAGSPDTQYF
NA,TRBJ2-1,TRBV15,NA,TGTGCCACCAGCAGAGATCTAAGGATTAGCTCCTACAATGAGCAGTTCTTC,CATSRDLRISSYNEQFF
NA,TRBJ1-2,TRBV30,NA,TGTGCCTGGAGTGTTGGAGATTATGGCTACACCTTC,CAWSVGDYGYTF
NA,TRBJ2-7,TRBV4-3,NA,TGCGCCAGCAGCCAAACCGGGACATCGGGGAACGAGCAGTACTTC,CASSQTGTSGNEQYF
NA,TRBJ2-5,TRBV7-2,few,TGTGCCAGCAGCTTAGAGGGGAACACCCAAGAGACCCAGTACTTC,CASSLEGNTQETQYF
TRBD1,TRBJ2-7,TRBV28,NA,TGTGCCAGCAGCCCGCAAGGGGGCGCGTGGGAGCAGTACTTC,CASSPQGGAWEQYF
NA,TRBJ1-1,TRBV4-1,NA,TGCGCCAGCAGCCAGGGCGATAGAGGGATTAGTACTGAAGCTTTCTTT,CASSQGDRGISTEAFF
NA,TRBJ1-1,TRBV28,NA,TGTGCCAGCAGTTCCCCCCCGGCAGGGCATACTGAAGCTTTCTTT,CASSSPPAGHTEAFF
NA,TRBJ2-7,TRBV28,NA,TGTGCCAGCAGTTTTTCGGGATGGCAGCTCGAGCAGTACTTC,CASSFSGWQLEQYF
NA,TRBJ2-7,TRBV27,NA,TGTGCCAGCAGAATCGGGGTCTCCTACGAGCAGTACTTC,CASRIGVSYEQYF
NA,TRBJ1-2,TRBV19,NA,TGTGCCATTTGGGACCCCTATGGCTACACCTTC,CAIWDPYGYTF
NA,TRBJ2-7,TRBV28,NA,TGTGCCAGCAGGGAAAGAGCGGATAACTACGAGCAGTACTTC,CASRERADNYEQYF
NA,TRBJ2-2,TRBV4-3,NA,TGCGCCAGCAGCCCCGGGGTGAGCACCGGGGAGCTGTTTTTT,CASSPGVSTGELFF
NA,TRBJ2-4,TRBV28,NA,TGTGCCAGCAGTTTAAGGGTTGCCAAAAACATTCAGTACTTC,CASSLRVAKNIQYF
NA,TRBJ1-1,TRBV13,NA,TGTGCCAGCAGCCCAAGGGGAGGCCCAGAAGCTTTCTTT,CASSPRGGPEAFF
NA,TRBJ2-1,TRBV9,NA,TGTGCCAGCAGCGTAGCTGGCGGCCTTAGCTCCTACAATGAGCAGTTCTTC,CASSVAGGLSSYNEQFF
NA,TRBJ2-2,TRBV11-2,NA,TGTGCCAGCATCCAACATGGGATAGGGGGGACCGGGGAGCTGTTTTTT,CASIQHGIGGTGELFF
TRBD2,TRBJ2-1,TRBV9,NA,TGTGCCAGCAGCGTGGGACTAGGGCCCGTCGATGAGCAGTTCTTC,CASSVGLGPVDEQFF
NA,TRBJ2-2,TRBV21-1,NA,TGTGCCAGCAGCTGCCGGCCCCTCGGGGAGCTGTTTTTT,CASSCRPLGELFF
NA,TRBJ2-7,TRBV27,NA,TGTGCCAGCAGTGTTCAGGGGCGCAACGAGCAGTACTTC,CASSVQGRNEQYF
NA,TRBJ2-7,TRBV6-1,NA,TGTGCCAGCAGTGAAGATCCCAGGGCTCTCTACGAGCAGTACTTC,CASSEDPRALYEQYF
TRBD2,TRBJ2-2,TRBV18,NA,TGTGCCAGCTCCCCGGGAGGGGCGAACACCGGGGAGCTGTTTTTT,CASSPGGANTGELFF
NA,TRBJ2-7,TRBV5-6,NA,TGTGCCAGCAGCACGGACATCGACTACGAGCAGTACTTC,CASSTDIDYEQYF
NA,TRBJ2-3,TRBV7-9,NA,TGTGCCAGCTTACAGGGTACAGATACGCAGTATTTT,CASLQGTDTQYF
TRBD1,TRBJ2-7,TRBV16,NA,TGTGCCAGCAGCGAGGGGACAGTTTTAAGCTCCTACGAGCAGTACTTC,CASSEGTVLSSYEQYF
TRBD2,TRBJ2-1,TRBV19,NA,TGTGCCAGTAGTATAGTTCTAGCGGGAGTCAATGAGCAGTTCTTC,CASSIVLAGVNEQFF
NA,TRBJ2-7,TRBV7-9,NA,TGTGCCAGCAGCTACCTTGATGGAGGGCCACCCACCTACGAGCAGTACTTC,CASSYLDGGPPTYEQYF
NA,TRBJ2-2,TRBV7-3,few,TGTGCCAGTTTCGCGGGGGAGCTGTTTTTT,CASFAGELFF
NA,TRBJ2-1,TRBV5-6,NA,TGTGCCAGCAGCTTGAACTTGGTCGGCTGGGACCATGAGCAGTTCTTC,CASSLNLVGWDHEQFF
NA,TRBJ1-4,TRBV28,NA,TGTGCCAGCAGTTTTCTCCTCATGGGCGAAAAACTGTTTTTT,CASSFLLMGEKLFF
NA,TRBJ2-1,TRBV29-1,NA,TGCAGCGTGGACTCCTACAATGAGCAGTTCTTC,CSVDSYNEQFF
TRBD1,TRBJ1-1,TRBV5-1,few,TGCGCCAGCAGCTACGGGACAGGGGATAACACTGAAGCTTTCTTT,CASSYGTGDNTEAFF
TRBD1,TRBJ2-7,TRBV2,NA,TGTGCCAGCAGGGACAGGGGATTCCCCTACGAGCAGTACTTC,CASRDRGFPYEQYF
TRBD1,TRBJ2-2,TRBV28,once,TGTGCCAGCAGTCGACACAGGGGGAAATTGACCGGGGAGCTGTTTTTT,CASSRHRGKLTGELFF
TRBD2,TRBJ2-7,TRBV11-2,once,TGTGCCAGCAGCTTGGGTATTAGCGGGAGGTCACCCTACGAGCAGTACTTC,CASSLGISGRSPYEQYF
TRBD1,TRBJ1-2,TRBV19,NA,TGTGCCAGTATCCCCCCCCTATCTTGGGACAGCCCTGCCCCTTATGGCTACACCTTC,CASIPPLSWDSPAPYGYTF